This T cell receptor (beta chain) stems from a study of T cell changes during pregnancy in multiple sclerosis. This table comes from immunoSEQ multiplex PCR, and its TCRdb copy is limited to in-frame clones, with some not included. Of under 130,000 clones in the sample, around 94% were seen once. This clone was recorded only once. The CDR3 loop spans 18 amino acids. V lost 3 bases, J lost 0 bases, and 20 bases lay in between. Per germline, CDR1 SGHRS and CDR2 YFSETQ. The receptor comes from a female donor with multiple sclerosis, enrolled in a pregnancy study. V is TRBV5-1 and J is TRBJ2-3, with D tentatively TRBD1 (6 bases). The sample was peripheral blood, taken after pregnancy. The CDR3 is CASSSGRGTTISTDTQYF. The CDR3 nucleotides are TGCGCCAGCAGCTCGGGAAGAGGGACAACAATTAGCACAGATACGCAGTATTTT.